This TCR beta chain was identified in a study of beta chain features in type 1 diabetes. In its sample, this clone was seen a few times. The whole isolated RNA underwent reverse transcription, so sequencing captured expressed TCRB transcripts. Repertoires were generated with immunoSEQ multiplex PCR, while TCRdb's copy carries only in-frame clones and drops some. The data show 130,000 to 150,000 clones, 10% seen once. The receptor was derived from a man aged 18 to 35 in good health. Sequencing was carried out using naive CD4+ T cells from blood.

The chain's CDR3 is CASSQRTGSDREQYF. DNA for the CDR3: TGTGCCAGCAGCCAACGGACAGGGAGTGACCGCGAGCAGTACTTC. The V and J genes are TRBV4-2 and TRBJ2-7, with 8 bases aligning to TRBD1. Per germline, CDR1 LGHNA and CDR2 YNFKEQ. The CDR3 is made up of 15 amino acids. The J segment lost 6 bases and the V segment lost 2 bases, leaving 9 bases of the junction unmatched.